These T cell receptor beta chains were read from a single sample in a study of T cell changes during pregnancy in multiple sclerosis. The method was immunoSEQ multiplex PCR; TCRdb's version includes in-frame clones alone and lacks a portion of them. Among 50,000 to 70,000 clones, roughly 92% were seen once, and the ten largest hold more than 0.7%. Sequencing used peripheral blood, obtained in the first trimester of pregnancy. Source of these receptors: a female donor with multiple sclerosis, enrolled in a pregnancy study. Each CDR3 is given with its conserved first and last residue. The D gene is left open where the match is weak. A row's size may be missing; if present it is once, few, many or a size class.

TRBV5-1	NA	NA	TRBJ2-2	CASSLEGSNTGELFF	TGCGCCAGCAGCTTGGAGGGGTCGAACACCGGGGAGCTGTTTTTT
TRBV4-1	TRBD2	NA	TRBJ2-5	CASSPPGGATETQYF	TGCGCCAGCAGCCCCCCGGGGGGGGCCACGGAGACCCAGTACTTC
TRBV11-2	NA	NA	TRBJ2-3	CASTTYYSGNSTDTQYF	TGTGCCAGCACCACCTATTATAGCGGAAATAGCACAGATACGCAGTATTTT
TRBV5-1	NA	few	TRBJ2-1	CASSLRSSRLYNEQFF	TGCGCCAGCAGTCTACGGAGCTCTCGACTTTACAATGAGCAGTTCTTC
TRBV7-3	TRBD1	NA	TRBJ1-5	CASSPGQAYNQPQHF	TGTGCCAGCAGCCCGGGACAGGCCTACAATCAGCCCCAGCATTTT
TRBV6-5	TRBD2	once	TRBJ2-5	CASRLTAGVLETQYF	TGTGCCAGCAGGCTAACAGCGGGGGTACTGGAGACCCAGTACTTC
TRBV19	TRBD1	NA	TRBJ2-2	CASRLAGGIWAGELFF	TGTGCCAGTAGATTAGCAGGGGGTATCTGGGCCGGGGAGCTGTTTTTT
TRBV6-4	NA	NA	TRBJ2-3	CASAEYSTDTQYF	TGTGCCAGCGCGGAGTATAGCACAGATACGCAGTATTTT
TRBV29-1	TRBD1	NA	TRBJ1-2	CSGGTGANYGYTF	TGCAGCGGCGGGACAGGGGCTAACTATGGCTACACCTTC
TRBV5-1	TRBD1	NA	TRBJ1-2	CASSPGAGGALIRGDGYTF	TGCGCCAGCAGCCCGGGGGCAGGGGGCGCGTTAATTCGTGGGGATGGCTACACCTTC
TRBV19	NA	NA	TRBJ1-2	CASRSGVDYGYTF	TGTGCCAGTAGGTCAGGGGTCGACTATGGCTACACCTTC
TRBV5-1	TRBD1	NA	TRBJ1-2	CASSFGQGFSNYGYTF	TGCGCCAGCAGCTTCGGACAGGGTTTTAGTAACTATGGCTACACCTTC
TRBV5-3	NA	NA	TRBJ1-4	CATDSVPFILFF	TGTGCCACCGACAGCGTCCCCTTTATACTGTTTTTT
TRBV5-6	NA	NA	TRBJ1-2	CASSPSGRGLTYGYTF	TGTGCCAGCAGCCCCTCGGGCAGGGGCCTCACCTATGGCTACACCTTC
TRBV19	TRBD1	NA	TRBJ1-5	CASRSQGAGNQPQHF	TGTGCCAGTAGAAGCCAGGGGGCGGGGAATCAGCCCCAGCATTTT
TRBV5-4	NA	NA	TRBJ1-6	CASSPKGGEFINSPLHF	TGTGCCAGCAGCCCGAAAGGCGGAGAGTTTATTAATTCACCCCTCCACTTT
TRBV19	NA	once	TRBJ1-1	CASSIRGSGHTEAFF	TGTGCCAGTAGTATTCGGGGGTCAGGGCACACTGAAGCTTTCTTT
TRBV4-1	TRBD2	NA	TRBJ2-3	CASSQPPSGYTDTQYF	TGCGCCAGCAGCCAACCGCCTAGCGGGTACACAGATACGCAGTATTTT
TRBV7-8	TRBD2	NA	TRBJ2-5	CASSSLAFETQYF	TGTGCCAGCAGCTCACTAGCGTTTGAGACCCAGTACTTC
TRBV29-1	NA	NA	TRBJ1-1	CSVGGQLATEAFF	TGCAGCGTTGGAGGACAATTGGCTACTGAAGCTTTCTTT
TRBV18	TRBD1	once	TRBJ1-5	CASSRAAGGDQPQHF	TGTGCCAGCTCACGCGCCGCAGGGGGCGATCAGCCCCAGCATTTT
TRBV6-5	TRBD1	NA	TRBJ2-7	CASSFDRVGEQYF	TGTGCCAGCAGTTTCGACAGGGTTGGCGAGCAGTACTTC
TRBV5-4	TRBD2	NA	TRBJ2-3	CASSLARGGYTDTQYF	TGTGCCAGCAGCTTGGCCCGCGGGGGGTACACAGATACGCAGTATTTT
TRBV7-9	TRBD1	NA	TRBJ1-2	CASSRQGDGYTF	TGTGCCAGCAGCCGTCAGGGGGATGGCTACACCTTC
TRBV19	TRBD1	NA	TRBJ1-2	CASSRQGMYGYTF	TGTGCCAGTAGTCGACAGGGAATGTATGGCTACACCTTC
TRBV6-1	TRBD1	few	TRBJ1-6	CASSPGQEGSPLHF	TGTGCCAGCAGTCCGGGACAGGAGGGATCACCCCTCCACTTT
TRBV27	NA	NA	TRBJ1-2	CASSFRDSILSGGYTF	TGTGCCAGCAGTTTTAGGGACTCAATCCTATCCGGTGGCTACACCTTC
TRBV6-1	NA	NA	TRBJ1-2	CASSEALWSSANNYGYTF	TGTGCCAGCAGTGAAGCGCTCTGGAGCTCCGCGAACAACTATGGCTACACCTTC